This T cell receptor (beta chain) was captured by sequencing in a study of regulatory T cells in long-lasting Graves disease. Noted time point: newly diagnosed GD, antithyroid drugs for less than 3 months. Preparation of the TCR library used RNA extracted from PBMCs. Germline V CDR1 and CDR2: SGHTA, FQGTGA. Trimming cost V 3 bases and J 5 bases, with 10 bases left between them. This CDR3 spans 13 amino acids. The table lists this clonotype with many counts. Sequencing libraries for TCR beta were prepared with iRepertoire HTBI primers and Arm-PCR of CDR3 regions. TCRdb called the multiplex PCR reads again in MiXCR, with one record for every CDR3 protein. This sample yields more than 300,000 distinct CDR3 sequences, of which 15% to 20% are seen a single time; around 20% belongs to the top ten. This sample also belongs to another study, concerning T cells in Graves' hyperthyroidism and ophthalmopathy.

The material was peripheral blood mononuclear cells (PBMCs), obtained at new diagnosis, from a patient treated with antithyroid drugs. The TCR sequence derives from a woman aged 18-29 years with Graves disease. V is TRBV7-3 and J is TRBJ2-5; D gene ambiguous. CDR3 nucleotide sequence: TGTGCCAGCAGCTTGTCGGGTGGGGAGACCCAGTACTTC. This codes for CASSLSGGETQYF.